The 29 T cell receptor beta chains below come from one sample, sequenced in a study of CD8 T cells in Susac syndrome. When the RNA was reverse transcribed, random hexamers were used with an input of roughly 0.45 to 1 ug. TCRdb re-called the immunoSEQ multiplex PCR reads through MiXCR, storing one row per CDR3 protein. The sample has about 80,000 distinct CDR3 sequences, just over 90% seen once. The sample comprised CD4+ T cells from PBMCs. The receptor source for this set is a human donor with Susac syndrome.

The genes are TRBV6-4 and TRBJ1-5; tentatively, D is TRBD1 (6 bases). CDR1 and CDR2 (germline): MRHNA, SNTAGT. This CDR3 region has 14 residues. V was cut by 4 bases and J by 2 bases, with 9 bases left in between. The CDR3 nucleotides read TGTGCCAGCAGTGCGGCAGGGGGCAATCAGCCCCAGCATTTT. It specifies CASSAAGGNQPQHF.

CDR3 nucleotide sequence: TGCAGTGCTAGAGATCCTGGGACTAGCCTTTCGCAGTATTTT. Residues: CSARDPGTSLSQYF. The genes are TRBV20-1 and TRBJ2-3; the match to TRBD2 covers 9 bases. The V segment lost 0 bases and the J segment 10 bases; nucleotides outside the gene matches: 8. Germline V CDR1 and CDR2: DFQATT, SNEGSKA (reference sequence). This CDR3 has 14 residues.

The CDR3 is CASSDSWGVTDTQYF. DNA for the CDR3: TGTGCCAGCAGTGACTCCTGGGGGGTCACAGATACGCAGTATTTT. The chain links TRBV6-4 to TRBJ2-3, with D possibly TRBD2 on 6 matching bases. CDR1 MRHNA and CDR2 SNTAGT come from the germline V gene. The V and J ends lost 0 bases and 2 bases respectively, with 9 bases between them. The CDR3 runs to 15 residues.

The table lists this clonotype with a count of one. This rearrangement joins TRBV6-5 to TRBJ2-4; D is perhaps TRBD1 (5 bases). V was pared by 2 bases and J by 1 base, with 12 bases between. CDR1 is MNHEY and CDR2 is SVGAGI in the germline V gene. This CDR3 has 16 amino acids. CDR3 nucleotide sequence: TGTGCCAGCAGTTACGCAGGGAAGAAGGCCAAAAACATTCAGTACTTC. Residues: CASSYAGKKAKNIQYF.

CDR3 sequence (DNA): TGTGCCAGTAGTATGGAAGGGAGGAATCAGCCCCAGCATTTT. Amino acids: CASSMEGRNQPQHF. V is TRBV19 and J is TRBJ1-5; no clear D. V lost 3 bases and J lost 4, with 10 bases in between. The germline V gene encodes CDR1 LNHDA and CDR2 SQIVND (reference sequence). This CDR3 is built from 14 residues.

The V call is TRBV6-5, the J call TRBJ2-6, with D possibly matching TRBD2 (5 bases). The CDR3 has 15 amino acids. Looked up from germline, CDR1 is MNHEY and CDR2 is SVGAGI. The V end was cut by 5 bases, the J end by 2 bases, with 10 bases between. The CDR3 is CASSPGITGANVLTF. The CDR3 DNA reads TGTGCCAGCAGTCCCGGGATAACTGGGGCCAACGTCCTGACTTTC.

The genes are TRBV6-1 and TRBJ2-5; 11 bases are shared with TRBD2. The CDR3 consists of 15 residues. Unmatched junction bases numbered 5, after V lost 6 bases and J lost 2 bases. The germline gives CDR1 MNHNS, CDR2 SASEGT. As DNA, the CDR3 is TGTGCCAGCAGCCGTAGCGGGAGGGATCAAGAGACCCAGTACTTC. Its protein is CASSRSGRDQETQYF.

V usage is TRBV25-1 and J usage is TRBJ1-4; no reliable D call. Germline CDR1 MGHDK, CDR2 SYGVNS. V dropped 4 bases and J dropped 5 bases, with 5 bases sitting between them. The CDR3 is 12 residues long. The chain's CDR3 is CASSVGNEKLFF. CDR3 nucleotides: TGTGCCAGCAGTGTAGGGAATGAAAAACTGTTTTTT.

J is TRBJ2-2 and V is TRBV3-1; a weak D match, TRBD1 (6 bases). CDR1 LGHDT and CDR2 YNNKEL come from the germline V gene (reference sequence). Trimming took 4 bases from V and 7 from J, leaving 19 bases between them. The CDR3 length is 16 residues. The CDR3 sequence is CASSLSQTGSGGELFF. CDR3 DNA sequence: TGTGCCAGCAGCCTTAGCCAAACAGGGTCGGGCGGGGAGCTGTTTTTT.

This clonotype was counted only a few times. The rearrangement uses TRBV5-1 and TRBJ2-2; no clear D gene. The CDR3 has 13 amino acids. Trimming cost V 9 bases and J 7 bases, with 16 bases left between them. Per the germline V gene, CDR1 is SGHRS and CDR2 is YFSETQ. The CDR3 DNA reads TGCGCCACACGACCGGTGGCCGACGGGGAGCTGTTTTTT. Protein product: CATRPVADGELFF. The full variable domain, its missing parts supplied by reference TRBV5-1 and TRBJ2-2, is KAGVTQTPRYLIKTRGQQVTLSCSPISGHRSVSWYQQTPGQGLQFLFEYFSETQRNKGNFPGRFSGRQFSNSRSEMNVSTLELGDSALYLCATRPVADGELFFGEGSRLTVL.

Only one count was recorded for this clonotype. This chain joins TRBV14 and TRBJ2-3; D remains ambiguous. This CDR3 region has 16 residues. Germline V gene data show CDR1 as SGHDN and CDR2 as FVKESK. Trimming cost V 2 bases and J 4 bases, with 16 bases left between them. CDR3 region: CASSQHPDPRADTQYF. The CDR3 nucleotides are TGTGCCAGCAGCCAACATCCGGACCCCCGCGCAGATACGCAGTATTTT. The full variable domain, completed using reference TRBV14 and TRBJ2-3, is EAGVTQFPSHSVIEKGQTVTLRCDPISGHDNLYWYRRVMGKEIKFLLHFVKESKQDESGMPNNRFLAERTGGTYSTLKVQPAELEDSGVYFCASSQHPDPRADTQYFGPGTRLTVL.

The V call is TRBV5-1, the J call TRBJ1-1, with 7 bases that match TRBD1. Trimming at V came to 2 bases and at J to 1 base, leaving 5 bases not matched to a gene. The CDR3 runs 15 residues. The V gene's germline CDR1 is SGHRS and CDR2 YFSETQ. The CDR3 protein is CASSLKGTANTEAFF. Here the CDR3 DNA reads TGCGCCAGCAGCTTAAAGGGGACAGCGAACACTGAAGCTTTCTTT.

The table lists this clonotype with a count of one. The rearrangement joins TRBV12-3 or TRBV12-4 to TRBJ1-3; 8 positions agree with TRBD1. The CDR3 length is 17 residues. Unmatched junction bases numbered 13, after V lost 6 bases and J lost 3 bases. CDR3 DNA sequence: TGTGCCAGCAGAATTTACGGGACAGGCGGCGGTGGAAACACCATATATTTT. Amino acid sequence: CASRIYGTGGGGNTIYF.

The V call is TRBV5-1, the J call TRBJ2-5; D uncertain. V was clipped by 3 bases and J by 2 bases, with 17 bases between them. Germline values: CDR1 SGHRS, CDR2 YFSETQ. CDR3 size: 16 residues. CDR3 sequence reads: CASSSGYGQQQETQYF. CDR3 coding DNA: TGCGCCAGCAGCTCTGGATACGGGCAACAACAAGAGACCCAGTACTTC.

This rearrangement joins TRBV6-5 to TRBJ1-2; 8 nucleotides match TRBD1. CDR1 MNHEY and CDR2 SVGAGI come from the germline V gene. V shed 6 bases and J 8 bases; nucleotides not matched to a gene: 11. The CDR3 sequence is 14 residues long. CDR3 in amino acids: CASRSLQGGSGYTF. The CDR3 DNA sequence: TGTGCCAGCAGATCGCTACAGGGGGGAAGCGGCTACACCTTC.

The chain couples TRBV29-1 to TRBJ1-5, with 8 bases fitting TRBD1. After removal of 6 bases from V and 3 bases from J, the junction contained 7 bases not matched to a gene. This CDR3 is 14 amino acids long. Per the germline V gene, CDR1 is SQVTM and CDR2 is ANQGSEA. CDR3 coding DNA: TGCAGCGTACCCAAGACAGGGGACAATCAGCCCCAGCATTTT. This encodes CSVPKTGDNQPQHF.

The V call is TRBV7-3, the J call TRBJ2-1; 10 bases line up with TRBD2. This CDR3 contains 16 residues. CDR1 is SGHTA, CDR2 FQGTGA, per germline. Trimming cost V 5 bases and J 6 bases; bases outside gene matches: 10. The DNA for the CDR3 is TGTGCCAGCAGCCCACAGATCCTAGCGGGAGCCAATGAGCAGTTCTTC. It specifies CASSPQILAGANEQFF.

The chain has TRBV7-8 and TRBJ2-5, with D possibly being TRBD1 or TRBD2 (6 bases each). Trimming cost V 1 base and J 14 bases, with 26 bases left between them. Per the germline V gene, CDR1 is SGHVS and CDR2 is FQNEAQ. The CDR3 is 16 amino acids. In nucleotides, the CDR3 is TGTGCCAGCAGCTTAGTCTGGGGGGCTGGTGGCGGGGTAACATACTTC. The encoded protein is CASSLVWGAGGGVTYF.

The chain is built from TRBV20-1 and TRBJ2-1; D is ambiguous. CDR3 length: 14 residues. V was trimmed by 5 bases and J by 0 bases, leaving 11 bases between them. The V gene's germline CDR1 is DFQATT and CDR2 SNEGSKA (reference sequence). Here the CDR3 reads CSALIPFSYNEQFF. The CDR3 DNA follows: TGCAGTGCTTTAATACCTTTCTCCTACAATGAGCAGTTCTTC.

This clonotype was found once. This chain links TRBV19 with TRBJ2-1; TRBD1 matches at 9 bases. V trimming: 8 bases; J trimming: 1 base; junction bases outside the gene matches: 3. The CDR3 runs to 14 residues. Germline loops: CDR1 LNHDA, CDR2 SQIVND (reference sequence). CDR3 protein: CASGGQGSYNEQFF. In DNA, the CDR3 is TGTGCCAGTGGGGGACAGGGTTCCTACAATGAGCAGTTCTTC. Based on the CDR3 plus reference TRBV19 and TRBJ2-1, the full variable domain is DGGITQSPKYLFRKEGQNVTLSCEQNLNHDAMYWYRQDPGQGLRLIYYSQIVNDFQKGDIAEGYSVSREKKESFPLTVTSAQKNPTAFYLCASGGQGSYNEQFFGPGTRLTVL.

V gene TRBV28 combines with J gene TRBJ2-7; D not resolved. This CDR3 has 16 residues. The germline CDR1 and CDR2 sequences are MDHEN and SYDVKM. V was pared by 1 base and J by 0 bases, with 13 bases between. CDR3 amino acids: CASSLFYGSSSYEQYF. The CDR3 coding sequence is TGTGCCAGCAGTTTATTCTACGGGTCAAGCTCCTACGAGCAGTACTTC.

The gene calls are TRBV4-3 and TRBJ1-2, with TRBD1 identical over 10 bases. Germline CDR1 is LGHNA and CDR2 is YSLEER. Unmatched junction bases numbered 6, after V lost 4 bases and J lost 4 bases. The CDR3 runs 15 residues. The chain's CDR3 is CASSPEGQGTYGYTF. CDR3 nucleotides: TGCGCCAGCAGCCCAGAGGGACAGGGGACCTATGGCTACACCTTC.

The chain has TRBV15 and TRBJ2-4, with a weak D call TRBD2 (5 bases). Trimming removed 0 bases from V and 3 bases from J, with 12 bases in between. CDR3 size: 16 residues. CDR1 is LNHNV and CDR2 is YYDKDF in the germline V gene (reference sequence). The CDR3 spells CATSRDNGRGKNIQYF. Here the CDR3 DNA reads TGTGCCACCAGCAGAGATAACGGTCGGGGCAAAAACATTCAGTACTTC.

V and J are TRBV19 and TRBJ2-3; D perhaps matches TRBD2 (6 bases). Trimming cost V 5 bases and J 0 bases, with 18 bases left between them. Germline V gives CDR1 LNHDA, CDR2 SQIVND (reference sequence). CDR3 length equals 17 residues. Here the CDR3 reads CASSGGGASVSTDTQYF. The DNA of the CDR3 is TGTGCCAGTAGTGGAGGCGGGGCCAGTGTTAGCACAGATACGCAGTATTTT.

The genes are TRBV7-2 and TRBJ2-7, with D possibly being TRBD1 (5 bases). Trimming took 5 bases from V and 0 from J, leaving 11 bases between them. Germline lookup yields CDR1 SGHTA and CDR2 FQGNSA. The length of the CDR3 is 14 residues. The CDR3 here is CASSPWGSSYEQYF. CDR3 DNA sequence: TGTGCCAGCAGCCCATGGGGCAGCTCCTACGAGCAGTACTTC.

The gene calls are TRBV7-8 and TRBJ1-2; D gene unclear. Germline V gene lookup returns CDR1 SGHVS and CDR2 FQNEAQ. The CDR3 loop spans 15 amino acids. The V end lost 4 bases, the J end lost 5 bases, and 17 bases lay between the germline ends. CDR3 in amino acids: CASSSVFDSRYGYTF. The CDR3 coding sequence is TGTGCCAGCAGCTCAGTATTCGACTCCCGATATGGCTACACCTTC.

The chain recombines TRBV6-5 with TRBJ1-1, with D possibly being TRBD1 (6 bases). The CDR3 is made up of 12 amino acids. V was clipped by 2 bases and J by 8 bases, with 9 bases between them. CDR1 is MNHEY, CDR2 SVGAGI, per germline. The CDR3 DNA reads as TGTGCCAGCAGTTACGGGGGCGCGGAAGCTTTCTTT. Its translation is CASSYGGAEAFF.

This clonotype has a single count. This chain connects TRBV5-1 to TRBJ1-1, with D possibly TRBD1 on 5 matching bases. The V gene lost 4 bases and the J gene lost 3 bases, with 13 bases spanning the gap. The CDR3 covers 14 residues. From germline, CDR1 is SGHRS and CDR2 YFSETQ. CDR3 sequence reads: CASSPDSAYTEAFF. The DNA of the CDR3 is TGCGCCAGCAGCCCCGACAGTGCTTACACTGAAGCTTTCTTT.

The V call is TRBV6-6, the J call TRBJ1-2, with D tentatively TRBD1 (5 bases). This CDR3 has 13 residues. Trimming pared 7 bases from V and 5 bases from J, leaving 14 bases between. Germline V lookup: CDR1 MNHNY, CDR2 SVGAGI (reference sequence). CDR3 coding DNA: TGTGCCAGCAAGGTTGGGGGTAGTTATGGCTACACCTTC. This gives the protein CASKVGGSYGYTF.